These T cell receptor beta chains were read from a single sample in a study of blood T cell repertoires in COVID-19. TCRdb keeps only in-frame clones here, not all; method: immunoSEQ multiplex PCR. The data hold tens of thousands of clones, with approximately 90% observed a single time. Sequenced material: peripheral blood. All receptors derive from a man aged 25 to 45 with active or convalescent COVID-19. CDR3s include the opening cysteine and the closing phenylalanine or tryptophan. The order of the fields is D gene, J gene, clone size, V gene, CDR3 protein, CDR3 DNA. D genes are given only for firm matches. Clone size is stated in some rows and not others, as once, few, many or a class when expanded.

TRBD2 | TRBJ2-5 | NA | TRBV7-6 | CASSTRIAGQETQYF | TGTGCCAGCAGCACCCGCATAGCGGGCCAAGAGACCCAGTACTTC
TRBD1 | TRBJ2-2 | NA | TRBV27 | CASSFTGGITGELFF | TGTGCCAGCAGTTTCACAGGGGGTATTACCGGGGAGCTGTTTTTT
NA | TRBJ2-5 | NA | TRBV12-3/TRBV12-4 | CASSPLLAALYF | TGTGCCAGCAGTCCCCTACTAGCTGCCCTTTACTTC
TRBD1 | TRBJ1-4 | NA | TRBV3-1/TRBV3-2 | CASSQLRGREKLFF | TGTGCCAGCAGCCAACTCAGGGGGCGTGAAAAACTGTTTTTT
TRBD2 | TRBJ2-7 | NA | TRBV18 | CASSLAGGRGEQYF | TGTGCCAGCTCCCTAGCGGGGGGTCGAGGGGAGCAGTACTTC
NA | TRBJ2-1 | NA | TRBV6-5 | CASSGTLRGEQFF | TGTGCCAGCTCCGGGACTCTCCGTGGTGAGCAGTTCTTC
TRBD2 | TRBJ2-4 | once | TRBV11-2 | CASSRGLAGGPTNIQYF | TGTGCCAGCAGCCGGGGACTAGCGGGGGGGCCCACAAACATTCAGTACTTC
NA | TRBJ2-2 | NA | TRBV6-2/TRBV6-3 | CASSYSLGSGANTGELFF | TGTGCCAGCAGTTATTCGTTGGGTAGCGGCGCGAACACCGGGGAGCTGTTTTTT
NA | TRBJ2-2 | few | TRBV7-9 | CASSLWSTANTGELFF | TGTGCCAGCAGCTTATGGTCGACAGCGAACACCGGGGAGCTGTTTTTT
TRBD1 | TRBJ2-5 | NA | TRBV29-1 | CSVRDRAQETQYF | TGCAGCGTCCGGGACAGGGCCCAAGAGACCCAGTACTTC
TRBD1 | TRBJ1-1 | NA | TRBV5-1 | CASSLGGTGFTEAFF | TGCGCCAGCAGCTTGGGAGGGACAGGGTTCACTGAAGCTTTCTTT
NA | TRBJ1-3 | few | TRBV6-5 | CASSPGQGAGNTIYF | TGTGCCAGCAGTCCCGGGCAGGGCGCTGGAAACACCATATATTTT
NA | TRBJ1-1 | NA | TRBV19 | CASTSGGGAHTEAFF | TGTGCCAGTACCAGCGGGGGCGGGGCGCACACTGAAGCTTTCTTT
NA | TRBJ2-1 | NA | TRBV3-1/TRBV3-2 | CASSYRPGGHYNEQFF | TGTGCCAGCAGCTATCGGCCCGGGGGGCACTACAATGAGCAGTTCTTC
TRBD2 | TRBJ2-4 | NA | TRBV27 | CASSSTVSSGIAKNIQYF | TGTGCCAGCAGTTCTACAGTTTCTAGCGGAATAGCCAAAAACATTCAGTACTTC
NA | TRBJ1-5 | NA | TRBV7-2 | CASSLADSSNQPQHF | TGTGCCAGCAGCTTAGCCGACAGTAGCAATCAGCCCCAGCATTTT
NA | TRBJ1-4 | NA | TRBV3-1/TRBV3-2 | CASSLGTGHEKLFF | TGTGCCAGCAGCCTCGGGACTGGACATGAAAAACTGTTTTTT
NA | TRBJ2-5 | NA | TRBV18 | CASSRTGTRRETQYF | TGTGCCAGCTCCCGAACAGGTACAAGAAGGGAGACCCAGTACTTC
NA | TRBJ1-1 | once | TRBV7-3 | CASSLRAGETEAFF | TGTGCCAGCAGCTTACGGGCAGGGGAAACTGAAGCTTTCTTT
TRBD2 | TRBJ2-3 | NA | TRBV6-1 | CASSVQTSGRTDTQYF | TGTGCCAGCAGTGTTCAGACTAGCGGGAGGACAGATACGCAGTATTTT
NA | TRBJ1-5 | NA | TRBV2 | CASRQGLGNQPQHF | TGTGCCAGCAGACAGGGCTTGGGCAATCAGCCCCAGCATTTT
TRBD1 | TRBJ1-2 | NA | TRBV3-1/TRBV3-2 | CASSQDLVQGAGGYTF | TGTGCCAGCAGCCAAGATCTTGTCCAGGGGGCGGGCGGCTACACCTTC
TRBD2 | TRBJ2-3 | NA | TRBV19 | CASSIVGRPDTQYF | TGTGCCAGTAGTATTGTCGGGAGGCCAGATACGCAGTATTTT
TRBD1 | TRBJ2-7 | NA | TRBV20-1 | CSASTDRGREQYF | TGCAGTGCCAGTACCGACAGGGGACGCGAGCAGTACTTC
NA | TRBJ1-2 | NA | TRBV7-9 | CASSLRAQGANYGYTF | TGTGCCAGCAGCTTACGCGCGCAGGGCGCTAACTATGGCTACACCTTC
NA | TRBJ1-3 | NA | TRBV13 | CASSSTPSYSGNTIYF | TGTGCCAGCAGCTCCACACCTAGTTACTCTGGAAACACCATATATTTT
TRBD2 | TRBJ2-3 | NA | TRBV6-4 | CASSVTAGGPDTQYF | TGTGCCAGCAGTGTAACGGCGGGGGGCCCAGATACGCAGTATTTT
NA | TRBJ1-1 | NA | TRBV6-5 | CASRTLTQGNTEAFF | TGTGCCAGCAGGACCCTTACACAGGGGAACACTGAAGCTTTCTTT
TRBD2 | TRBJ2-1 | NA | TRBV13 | CASSFGGGGDDEQFF | TGTGCCAGCAGCTTCGGCGGGGGAGGGGACGATGAGCAGTTCTTC
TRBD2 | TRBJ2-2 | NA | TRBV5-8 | CASSFPKREQNTGELFF | TGTGCCAGCAGCTTTCCCAAGCGGGAGCAGAACACCGGGGAGCTGTTTTTT
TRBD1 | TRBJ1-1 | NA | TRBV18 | CASSQGANTEAFF | TGTGCCAGCTCACAGGGGGCGAACACTGAAGCTTTCTTT
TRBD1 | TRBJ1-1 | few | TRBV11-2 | CASSSPGQGARWTEAFF | TGTGCCAGCAGCTCACCGGGACAGGGGGCGCGGTGGACTGAAGCTTTCTTT
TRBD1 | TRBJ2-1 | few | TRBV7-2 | CASSYDPPGGLNEQFF | TGTGCCAGCAGTTACGACCCCCCAGGGGGCCTCAATGAGCAGTTCTTC
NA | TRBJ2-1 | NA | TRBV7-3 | CASSQGQRNEQFF | TGTGCCAGCAGCCAGGGCCAGCGCAATGAGCAGTTCTTC